This T cell receptor beta chain was retrieved from a study of technical replicates of blood from a handful of donors. V lost 5 bases, J lost 4 bases, and 8 bases stayed unmatched. The CDR3 has 14 residues. In germline, CDR1 is MNHEY, CDR2 SVGAGI. Clones were sequenced by immunoSEQ multiplex PCR, and TCRdb holds only the in-frame ones, with some missing. Of nearly 80,000 clones listed, about 92% are singletons. This clonotype was sampled from a human donor in good health. Material: T cells isolated from PBMCs. The rearrangement uses TRBV6-5 and TRBJ2-7; 7 bases match TRBD1. The CDR3 DNA follows: TGTGCCAGCAGTCGCGACAGGGTGGAATACGAGCAGTACTTC. This translates into CASSRDRVEYEQYF.